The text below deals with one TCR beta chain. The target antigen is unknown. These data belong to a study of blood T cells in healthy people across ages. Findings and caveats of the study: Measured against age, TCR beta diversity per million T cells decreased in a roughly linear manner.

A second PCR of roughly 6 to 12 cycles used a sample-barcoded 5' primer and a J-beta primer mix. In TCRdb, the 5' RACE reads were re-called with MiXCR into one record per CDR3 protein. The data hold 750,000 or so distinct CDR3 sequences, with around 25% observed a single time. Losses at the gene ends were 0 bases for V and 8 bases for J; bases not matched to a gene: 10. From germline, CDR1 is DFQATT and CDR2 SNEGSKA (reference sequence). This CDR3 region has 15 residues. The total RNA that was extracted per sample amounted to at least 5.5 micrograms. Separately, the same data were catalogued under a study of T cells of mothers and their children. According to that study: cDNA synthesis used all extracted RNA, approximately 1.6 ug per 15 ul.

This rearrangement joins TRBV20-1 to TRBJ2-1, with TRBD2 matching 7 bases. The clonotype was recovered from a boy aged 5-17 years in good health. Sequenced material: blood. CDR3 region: CSARDRGGSLDEQFF. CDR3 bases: TGCAGTGCTAGAGATCGGGGCGGGAGTCTAGATGAGCAGTTCTTC.